This T cell receptor (beta chain) comes out of a study of T cells after posttransplantation cyclophosphamide. The method was immunoSEQ multiplex PCR; TCRdb's version includes in-frame clones alone and lacks a portion of them. The sample has 3,000 or so clones, none seen only once. Study findings and constraints: After PTCy, TRB diversity resembled that of CNI/methotrexate controls.

This clone is medium-sized (0.01 to 0.1%) by share. Its antigen is not known. A marrow graft followed busulfan-fludarabine conditioning, with cyclophosphamide on days +3 and +4. Sequencing was performed on PBMCs, taken after allogeneic stem cell transplant with posttransplant cyclophosphamide. This receptor was obtained from a male patient aged 60 to 75 who received an allogeneic stem cell transplant from a related donor and was CMV-positive. The graft donor may account for some of the T cells.

As DNA, the CDR3 is TGTGCCAGCAGCCGGGACAGGGGAACTGAAGCTTTCTTT. Translating gives CASSRDRGTEAFF. The gene calls are TRBV27 and TRBJ1-1; 10 nucleotides agree with TRBD1. There are 13 residues in the CDR3. Germline-derived CDR1 and CDR2 are MNHEY and SMNVEV (reference sequence). The V gene end was trimmed by 6 bases and the J gene end by 5 bases; junction bases not matched to a gene: 3.